This T cell receptor (beta chain) was recovered during a study of blood T cell repertoires in COVID-19. Study-level background: Material from acute and convalescent COVID-19 was sourced from the United States, Italy and Spain.

How the authors handled the data: Reference gene primer amplification gave nucleated cell count estimates. Only in-frame clones appear in the TCRdb table, and some are missing; sequencing was by immunoSEQ multiplex PCR. V, J and clone size were drawn from that table, and D and trimming were deduced from the DNA. The sample has 15,000 to 20,000 clones; 70% to 90% are singletons. Sequencing input: peripheral blood. The source of this sequence is a human donor with active COVID-19. The donor label of this sample is uncertain.

CDR3 bases: TGTGCCAGTAGTACCCAAATGAACACTGAAGCTTTCTTT. It specifies CASSTQMNTEAFF. This chain joins TRBV19 and TRBJ1-1; D not resolved. Germline lookup yields CDR1 LNHDA and CDR2 SQIVND (reference sequence). V lost 4 bases and J lost 0, with 6 bases in between. This CDR3 region has 13 residues. Full variable domain (outside the CDR3, taken from reference TRBV19 and TRBJ1-1): DGGITQSPKYLFRKEGQNVTLSCEQNLNHDAMYWYRQDPGQGLRLIYYSQIVNDFQKGDIAEGYSVSREKKESFPLTVTSAQKNPTAFYLCASSTQMNTEAFFGQGTRLTVV.